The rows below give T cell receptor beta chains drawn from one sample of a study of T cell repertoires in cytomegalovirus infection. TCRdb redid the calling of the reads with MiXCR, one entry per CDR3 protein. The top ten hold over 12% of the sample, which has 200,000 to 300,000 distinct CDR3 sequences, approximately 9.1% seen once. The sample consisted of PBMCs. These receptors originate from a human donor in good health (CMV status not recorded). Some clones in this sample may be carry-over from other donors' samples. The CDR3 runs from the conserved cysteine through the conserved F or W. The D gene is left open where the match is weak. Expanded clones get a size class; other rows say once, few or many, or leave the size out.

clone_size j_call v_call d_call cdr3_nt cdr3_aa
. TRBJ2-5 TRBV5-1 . TGCGCCAGCAGCCCCGAAATTCCGGTATTCGGGGAGACCCAGTACTTC CASSPEIPVFGETQYF
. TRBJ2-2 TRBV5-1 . TGCGCCAGCAGGGGGGACATCAACACCGGGGAGCTGTTTTTT CASRGDINTGELFF
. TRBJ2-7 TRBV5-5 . TGTGCCAGCAGCCCAACGACATACGAGCAGTACTTC CASSPTTYEQYF
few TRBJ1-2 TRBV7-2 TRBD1 TGTGCCAGTCGTGGACAGGGGGCAGGGAGCTATGGCTACACCTTC CASRGQGAGSYGYTF
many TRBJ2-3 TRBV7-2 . TGTGCCAGCAGCTTAGGAGGGGGGGGGACAGATACGCAGTATTTT CASSLGGGGTDTQYF
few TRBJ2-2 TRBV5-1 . TGCGCCAGCAGCCAGAACGCGGGGAGGAACACCGGGGAGCTGTTTTTT CASSQNAGRNTGELFF
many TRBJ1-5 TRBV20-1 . TGCAGTGCCACCCCAATGGGGGCCAATCAGCCCCAGCATTTT CSATPMGANQPQHF
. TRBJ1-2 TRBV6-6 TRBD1 TGTGCCAGCAGTCAATCCGGGACAGGGGGCGCCCGCTATGGCTACACCTTC CASSQSGTGGARYGYTF
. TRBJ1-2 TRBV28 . TGTGCCAGCAGTTCGGGATGGGGGTCCTACACCTTC CASSSGWGSYTF
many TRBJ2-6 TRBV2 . TGTGCCAGCAGTGTTCTGGCGCCTGGGGCCAACGTCCTGACTTTC CASSVLAPGANVLTF
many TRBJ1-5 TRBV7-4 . TGTGCCAGCAGTAACACGGGGGGGCAGGGCAATCAGCCCCAGCATTTT CASSNTGGQGNQPQHF
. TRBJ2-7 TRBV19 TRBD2 TGTGCCAGTAGTACCCAAGTAGCGGGGGGTACGGTGCAGTACTTC CASSTQVAGGTVQYF
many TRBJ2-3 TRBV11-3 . TGTGCCAGCAGCTTAGCGGGGTTCACAGATACGCAGTATTTT CASSLAGFTDTQYF
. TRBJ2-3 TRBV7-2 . TGTGCCAGCAGCTTAGGATGGTCAGGGGATGCTAGCACAGATACGCAGTATTTT CASSLGWSGDASTDTQYF